Each of the 17 T cell receptor beta chains below was sequenced from the same sample in a study of T-cell reconstitution after alpha-beta-depleted transplantation in children. Preparation of the TCRbeta library involved a method that used unique molecular identifiers. Each CDR3 protein is one row after TCRdb ran MiXCR on the PCR reads. Of some 200,000 distinct CDR3 sequences in the sample, about 6.4% are singletons; the top ten hold roughly 3%. Here the sequenced sample was PBMCs from the stem cell graft donor, taken from the stem cell graft. These receptors came from a human donor who donated a stem cell graft to a child with Wiskott-Aldrich syndrome.

Ten or more counts support this clonotype. The gene calls are TRBV30 and TRBJ2-5; D perhaps matches TRBD1 (6 bases). This CDR3 comprises 13 residues. Germline CDR1 and CDR2: GTSNPN and SVGIG (reference sequence). Trimming cost V 4 bases and J 3 bases, with 12 bases left between them. CDR3 in amino acids: CAWKRTAKETQYF. Written as DNA, the CDR3 is TGTGCCTGGAAGAGGACAGCCAAAGAGACCCAGTACTTC.

In this sample, this clonotype turned up many times. The chain joins TRBV29-1 to TRBJ2-7; possibly TRBD1 for D (6 bases). The V end lost 5 bases, the J end lost 1 base, and 15 bases lay between the germline ends. The CDR3 is 14 amino acids. Germline V gene data show CDR1 as SQVTM and CDR2 as ANQGSEA. The CDR3 loop reads CSVPRTAGSYEQYF. Written as DNA, the CDR3 is TGCAGCGTTCCCCGGACAGCAGGATCCTACGAGCAGTACTTC.

In this sample, this clonotype turned up many times. The chain carries TRBV6-5 and TRBJ1-6, with a possible D match to TRBD1 (5 bases). With 2 bases removed from V and 9 bases from J, the gap between germline ends came to 11 bases. CDR3 length: 14 residues. CDR1 and CDR2 (germline): MNHEY, SVGAGI. CDR3 sequence: CASSYDSRRSPLHF. Here the CDR3 DNA reads TGTGCCAGCAGTTACGACAGCCGACGTTCACCCCTCCACTTT.

This clonotype has ten or more counts. The chain is built from TRBV20-1 and TRBJ2-2, with 9 bases that match TRBD2. The CDR3 totals 15 residues. Germline V lookup: CDR1 DFQATT, CDR2 SNEGSKA (reference sequence). The J segment lost 4 bases and the V segment lost 1 base, leaving 4 bases of the junction unmatched. CDR3 DNA sequence: TGCAGTGCTAGAGTAGCGGGGGCCCTCACCGGGGAGCTGTTTTTT. It translates to CSARVAGALTGELFF.

This clonotype showed up many times. The chain links TRBV12-3 or TRBV12-4 to TRBJ1-5; TRBD1 might be the D (5 bases). Trimming shortened V by 3 bases and J by 6 bases, and 9 bases separated the two germline ends. This CDR3 comprises 13 residues. CDR3 in amino acids: CASSFRRGQPQHF. CDR3 in DNA: TGTGCCAGCAGTTTTAGGAGGGGTCAGCCCCAGCATTTT.

This sequence joins TRBV18 and TRBJ2-5, with unresolved D. Germline-derived CDR1 and CDR2 are KGHSH and LQKENI. Between the trimmed V and J ends, which lost 2 bases and 1 base, there was a span of 11 bases. The CDR3 consists of 15 residues. The CDR3 region is CASSPGPDRQETQYF. In DNA, the CDR3 is TGTGCCAGCTCACCAGGCCCGGACCGCCAAGAGACCCAGTACTTC.

This clonotype was observed at least ten times. J is TRBJ2-7 and V is TRBV5-6, with D unresolved. Germline CDR1 and CDR2: SGHDT and YYEEEE. CDR3 length equals 13 residues. V was clipped by 0 bases and J by 0 bases, with 4 bases between them. CDR3 sequence (DNA): TGTGCCAGCAGCTTGGACAACTCCTACGAGCAGTACTTC. It yields the protein CASSLDNSYEQYF.

This clonotype has a count of ten or more. Written as DNA, the CDR3 is TGTGCCATCCACTTGAGGGGCGATCCTAACTATGGCTACACCTTC. The encoded protein is CAIHLRGDPNYGYTF. This chain links TRBV10-3 with TRBJ1-2; a weak D match, TRBD1 (5 bases). Deletions cut 8 bases from V and 0 bases from J, with 16 bases between. The CDR3 has 15 residues. Germline-derived CDR1 and CDR2 are ENHRY and SYGVKD.

The chain joins TRBV7-8 to TRBJ2-3, with TRBD2 identical over 7 bases. This CDR3 is built from 15 residues. V was clipped by 5 bases and J by 2 bases; unmatched bases: 7. In germline, CDR1 is SGHVS, CDR2 FQNEAQ. CDR3 nucleotide sequence: TGTGCCAGCAGCCCTGGGAGGGACCACACAGATACGCAGTATTTT. Its translation is CASSPGRDHTDTQYF.

This clonotype was seen repeatedly, ten times or more. The rearrangement uses TRBV24-1 and TRBJ2-2; D unresolved. Trimming left V 5 bases short and J 1 base short, with 7 bases between. Looked up from germline, CDR1 is KGHDR and CDR2 is SFDVKD. The CDR3 has 14 amino acids. The CDR3 DNA reads as TGTGCCACCAGTGGGACCTGGAACACCGGGGAGCTGTTTTTT. Residues: CATSGTWNTGELFF.

This clonotype was picked up a small number of times. J is TRBJ2-1 and V is TRBV5-1, with TRBD2 matching over 13 bases. Unmatched junction bases numbered 14, after V lost 0 bases and J lost 8 bases. Germline assignment: CDR1 SGHRS and CDR2 YFSETQ. CDR3 length: 19 residues. CDR3 nucleotides: TGCGCCAGCAGCTTGGCCAGGGGGTACGGGACTAGCGGGGTGGATGAGCAGTTCTTC. Translation: CASSLARGYGTSGVDEQFF.

In this sample, this clonotype turned up many times. The genes are TRBV9 and TRBJ1-1; 7 nucleotides align to TRBD1. Germline trimming cut 7 bases from V and 4 bases from J; bases unmatched to any gene: 13. This CDR3 contains 15 residues. Germline V CDR1 and CDR2: SGDLS, YYNGEE. The CDR3 region has the DNA TGTGCCAGCGGCCCCGGGACAGATTTGGGCACTGAAGCTTTCTTT. Translated, it gives CASGPGTDLGTEAFF.

The sample holds many counts of this clonotype. The chain recombines TRBV20-1 with TRBJ2-1; TRBD2 matches 11 bases. Trimming removed 6 bases from V and 5 bases from J; junction bases left unmatched: 6. CDR3 size: 14 residues. The germline CDR1 and CDR2 sequences are DFQATT and SNEGSKA (reference sequence). The chain's CDR3 is CSAGSGRADNEQFF. CDR3 bases: TGCAGTGCCGGTAGCGGGAGGGCGGACAATGAGCAGTTCTTC.

This clonotype was counted ten times or more. V is TRBV5-6 and J is TRBJ1-2; 9 nucleotides line up with TRBD1. The CDR3 has 14 amino acids. V shed 5 bases, J shed 3 bases, and the junction held 5 bases outside the gene matches. Germline V gene lookup returns CDR1 SGHDT and CDR2 YYEEEE. DNA of the CDR3: TGTGCCAGCAGGAGAACAGGGGGCCACTATGGCTACACCTTC. It encodes CASRRTGGHYGYTF.

The table lists this clonotype with many counts. The V gene is TRBV6-5, the J gene TRBJ1-2; the match to TRBD1 covers 7 bases. CDR1 is MNHEY and CDR2 is SVGAGI in the germline V gene. With V trimmed by 4 bases and J by 8 bases, 10 bases remained unmatched. The CDR3 has 14 amino acids. The CDR3 sequence: CASSSRQGSLGYTF. In nucleotides, the CDR3 is TGTGCCAGCAGTTCTCGACAGGGTTCACTGGGCTACACCTTC.

This clonotype was observed many times. The rearrangement joins TRBV6-5 to TRBJ1-2, with 9 nucleotides matching TRBD1. Germline CDR1 MNHEY, CDR2 SVGAGI. This CDR3 contains 17 residues. V shed 2 bases, J shed 4 bases, and the junction held 11 bases outside the gene matches. CDR3 residues: CASSYDSGTGTRYGYTF. CDR3 nucleotides: TGTGCCAGCAGTTACGACTCCGGGACAGGGACCCGCTATGGCTACACCTTC.

This clonotype was seen repeatedly, ten times or more. The chain couples TRBV10-2 to TRBJ2-7; D is perhaps TRBD2 (6 bases). The length of the CDR3 is 17 residues. In germline, CDR1 is WSHSY, CDR2 SAAADI. The V end was cut by 7 bases, the J end by 0 bases, with 22 bases between. CDR3 bases: TGCGCCAGCAACCGGCACGGCGGGGAAGCTTCCTCCTACGAGCAGTACTTC. Translation gives CASNRHGGEASSYEQYF.